This entry is about one T cell receptor (beta chain). Its binding antigen is unknown. Per-base quality was not reported, and no clone a single base away is much larger than it. TCRbeta CDR3 regions were amplified from genomic DNA by means of the immunoSEQ Assay, a bias-controlled multiplex PCR. The published analysis was carried out like this. The number of nucleated cells in each sample was estimated from the amplification of reference gene primers within the assay. Sequence reads were collapsed and filtered to measure the absolute abundance of every unique TCRbeta CDR3 rearrangement. For each sample, productive Simpson clonality was calculated by taking the square root of Simpson's diversity index across productive rearrangements. In TCRdb, the immuneACCESS table is reduced to in-frame sequences with V and J assigned. These tables do not hold every clone; where another copy was compared, an unresolved V gene accounts for under half, and the others remain unexplained. Clone size and V and J calls were adopted from that table, with D and trimming inferred from the DNA. This sample has fewer than 400,000 clones in its table, and around 80% of those were observed once. About 2.7% of the sample is held by the ten biggest clonotypes.

The data stem from a study of blood T cell repertoires in COVID-19 (dated by TCRdb to the early 2020s). The study in broad terms: The collaborator samples originated in the United States, Italy and Spain and spanned the acute and convalescent phases of COVID-19. Samples were obtained from the ongoing ImmuneRACE study (first 160 participants) and from about 1,300 subjects provided by 6 global collaborators. Where available, HLA class I and class II types were obtained from metadata supplied by the sample provider rather than from assay-based typing. Nearly every sample came with metadata listing a de-identified subject ID, COVID-19 status, age in years and sex. The dataset comprised deeply sampled blood TCRbeta repertoires from subjects exposed to, actively infected with, or recovered from COVID-19. The prospective study material was composed of cDNA or gDNA derived from T cells, B-cell-depleted T cells, or PBMCs. The repertoires were made available in a free public database intended to serve as a resource for research on the immune response to SARS-CoV-2.

The paper as a whole reports these results and caveats: The quantity of clinical and demographic metadata differed by source and by participant and was supplied without curation.

The collaborating institutions used their own protocols to collect whole blood in K2EDTA tubes. For TCRbeta analysis, collaborator samples were shipped as frozen whole blood, as isolated PBMCs, or as DNA extracted from either sample type. Taken from the germline V gene, the CDR1 and CDR2 loops are LGHNA and YSLEER. The junction shows trimming of 0 bases on V and 7 bases on J, and the gene matches do not reach 14 bases of it. The CDR3 covers 18 residues, taking in both the cysteine and the phenylalanine. Just the 54-base CDR3 DNA is kept, in frame starting at base 1. This receptor was identified in a man younger than 45 with active or convalescent COVID-19. Recombination joined TRBV4-3 with TRBJ1-5; 8 of the junction bases match TRBD1. Material for sequencing was peripheral blood. The CDR3 sequence is CASSQEYLGAGGMQPQHF. The sequenced DNA: TGCGCCAGCAGCCAAGAATATTTAGGGGCAGGGGGCATGCAGCCCCAGCATTTT.